The 15 T cell receptor beta chains below all came from one sample that was sequenced in a study of CD8 T cells in ankylosing spondylitis. Study conclusions and caveats: It appeared that ankylosing spondylitis blood was characterized by a TCR beta motif of several highly homologous variants.

TCRdb re-analysed the 5' RACE reads in MiXCR, keeping a single row per CDR3 protein. The repertoire holds approximately 300,000 distinct CDR3 sequences, with 7% to 9% as singletons. Their target antigens are unknown. Sample: blood, either unsorted or a sorted T cell fraction (not recorded which). The receptors shown here come from a male donor with ankylosing spondylitis.

The rearrangement uses TRBV11-2 and TRBJ2-3; possibly TRBD1 or TRBD2 for D (5 bases each). Germline V gives CDR1 SGHAT, CDR2 FQNNGV. The CDR3 extends over 16 amino acids. Trimming left V 0 bases short and J 1 base short, with 11 bases between. CDR3 sequence reads: CASSLDSGAGTDTQYF. DNA for the CDR3: TGTGCCAGCAGCTTAGATTCCGGGGCTGGCACAGATACGCAGTATTTT. The complete variable domain, with remaining parts taken from reference TRBV11-2 and TRBJ2-3, reads EAGVAQSPRYKIIEKRQSVAFWCNPISGHATLYWYQQILGQGPKLLIQFQNNGVVDDSQLPKDRFSAERLKGVDSTLKIQPAKLEDSAVYLCASSLDSGAGTDTQYFGPGTRLTVL.

This clonotype was seen repeatedly, ten times or more. The chain has TRBV7-8 and TRBJ2-5; the D gene is possibly TRBD1 (5 bases). The CDR3 is 14 amino acids. The ends were cut back, 0 bases at V and 6 bases at J, with 11 bases in the middle. Germline CDR1 SGHVS, CDR2 FQNEAQ. CDR3 sequence: CASSLAGQSKTQYF. The CDR3 coding sequence is TGTGCCAGCAGCTTAGCGGGGCAGTCGAAGACCCAGTACTTC. Based on the CDR3 plus reference TRBV7-8 and TRBJ2-5, the full variable domain is GAGVSQSPRYKVAKRGQDVALRCDPISGHVSLFWYQQALGQGPEFLTYFQNEAQLDKSGLPSDRFFAERPEGSVSTLKIQRTQQEDSAVYLCASSLAGQSKTQYFGPGTRLLVL.

In this sample, this clonotype turned up a few times. This rearrangement joins TRBV7-9 to TRBJ1-2; 7 bases line up with TRBD1. Germline V CDR1 and CDR2: SEHNR, FQNEAQ (reference sequence). Trimming removed 4 bases from V and 3 bases from J; junction bases left unmatched: 5. This CDR3 has 14 residues. The CDR3 region has the DNA TGTGCCAGCAGCTACCCAGGGGGAGACTATGGCTACACCTTC. The encoded protein is CASSYPGGDYGYTF.

This clonotype was seen repeatedly, ten times or more. The chain is built from TRBV2 and TRBJ2-3; D gene unclear. The CDR3 is 14 residues long. Trimming pared 7 bases from V and 3 bases from J, leaving 14 bases between. CDR1 is SNHLY, CDR2 FYNNEI, per germline. CDR3 protein: CASTSGISTDTQYF. The CDR3 nucleotides read TGTGCCAGCACGAGTGGGATTAGTACAGATACGCAGTATTTT.

The sample holds a few counts of this clonotype. The chain links TRBV20-1 to TRBJ2-7; maybe TRBD2 (6 bases). The ends were cut back, 4 bases at V and 6 bases at J, with 16 bases in the middle. The CDR3 spans 13 residues. Germline assignment: CDR1 DFQATT and CDR2 SNEGSKA (reference sequence). In DNA, the CDR3 is TGCAGTGCTACCGGACTAATCTTCGGCGAGCAGTACTTC. This translates into CSATGLIFGEQYF.

This clonotype was counted ten times or more. J is TRBJ1-1 and V is TRBV20-1; 9 bases are a match to TRBD1. Germline CDR1 and CDR2: DFQATT and SNEGSKA (reference sequence). The length of the CDR3 is 12 residues. V dropped 6 bases and J dropped 10; count of bases not matched to a gene: 9. The CDR3 DNA reads TGCAGTGCCGATAGGACAGGGGAGTCAGCTTTCTTT. Protein product: CSADRTGESAFF.

This clonotype was observed a handful of times. The chain employs TRBV7-9 and TRBJ2-7; D is undetermined. The CDR3 contains 13 residues. The V gene's germline CDR1 is SEHNR and CDR2 FQNEAQ (reference sequence). Trimming took off 2 bases at V and 2 bases at J, with 7 bases between the two ends. The CDR3 DNA reads TGTGCCAGCAGCTTAAGAGCCGCCTACGAGCAGTACTTC. Protein: CASSLRAAYEQYF.

This clonotype was seen repeatedly, ten times or more. The chain recombines TRBV14 with TRBJ2-3; 10 nucleotides match TRBD2. Trimming removed 1 base from V and 5 bases from J; junction bases left unmatched: 6. This CDR3 is built from 16 residues. Germline V lookup: CDR1 SGHDN, CDR2 FVKESK. The DNA for the CDR3 is TGTGCCAGCAGCCAAGTTCCGGCTAGCGGGAGAGATACGCAGTATTTT. This sequence encodes CASSQVPASGRDTQYF.

Only a few counts were recorded for this clonotype. This chain joins TRBV5-1 and TRBJ2-3, with 9 bases identical to TRBD1. The CDR3 length is 16 residues. Germline values: CDR1 SGHRS, CDR2 YFSETQ. J gave up 3 bases and V 1 base, and 6 bases lay outside the gene matches. The CDR3 is CASSLNGQGRTDTQYF. CDR3 coding DNA: TGCGCCAGCAGCTTGAATGGACAGGGGCGGACAGATACGCAGTATTTT. The complete variable domain, with remaining parts taken from reference TRBV5-1 and TRBJ2-3, reads KAGVTQTPRYLIKTRGQQVTLSCSPISGHRSVSWYQQTPGQGLQFLFEYFSETQRNKGNFPGRFSGRQFSNSRSEMNVSTLELGDSALYLCASSLNGQGRTDTQYFGPGTRLTVL.

There are a few counts of this clonotype. The chain couples TRBV4-3 to TRBJ1-4; possibly TRBD1 for D (5 bases). CDR1 is LGHNA and CDR2 is YSLEER in the germline V gene. The CDR3 contains 14 residues. Trimming took 0 bases from V and 8 from J, leaving 10 bases between them. The CDR3 region is CASSQERWTEKLFF. CDR3 nucleotides: TGCGCCAGCAGCCAAGAACGGTGGACAGAAAAACTGTTTTTT.

The chain has TRBV6-1 and TRBJ2-7; 7 bases match TRBD1. The ends lost 5 bases at V and 0 bases at J; junction bases unmatched: 4. Germline CDR1 MNHNS, CDR2 SASEGT. CDR3 size: 14 residues. This CDR3 reads CASSRTGDSYEQYF. CDR3 sequence (DNA): TGTGCCAGCAGTAGGACAGGTGACTCCTACGAGCAGTACTTC.

This clonotype came up many times. The V gene is TRBV4-2, the J gene TRBJ2-1; D remains ambiguous. Germline V gene lookup returns CDR1 LGHNA and CDR2 YNFKEQ. The length of the CDR3 is 12 residues. The germline V and J ends were trimmed by 2 bases and 10 bases, with 9 bases remaining between them. The CDR3 DNA follows: TGTGCCAGCAGCCAAAATGGGTTAGAGCAGTTCTTC. Encoded protein: CASSQNGLEQFF.

This clonotype has more than one count but fewer than ten. The V and J genes are TRBV5-5 and TRBJ2-1; possibly TRBD2 for D (7 bases). The V end was cut by 4 bases, the J end by 6 bases, with 17 bases between. Germline values: CDR1 SGHKS, CDR2 YYEKEE (reference sequence). The CDR3 loop spans 15 amino acids. This CDR3 is CASSRGLVGGNEQFF. The CDR3 DNA reads TGTGCCAGCAGCCGAGGACTAGTAGGGGGCAATGAGCAGTTCTTC.

This clonotype was detected only a few times. The chain has TRBV4-2 and TRBJ2-3; 7 bases line up with TRBD1. The trim removed 5 bases at V and 2 bases at J, leaving 13 bases unmatched. This CDR3 has 17 residues. In germline, CDR1 is LGHNA, CDR2 YNFKEQ. This CDR3 reads CASSYRQGSPYTDTQYF. CDR3 in DNA: TGTGCCAGCAGCTATCGACAGGGATCCCCATACACAGATACGCAGTATTTT.

This clonotype was detected ten times or more. V usage is TRBV7-9 and J usage is TRBJ2-4; D is unclear. Trimming removed 1 base from V and 9 bases from J, with 10 bases in between. CDR3 length equals 13 residues. CDR1 is SEHNR, CDR2 FQNEAQ, per germline (reference sequence). CDR3 loop: CASSLDPVGIQYF. DNA for the CDR3: TGTGCCAGCAGCTTAGACCCCGTAGGCATTCAGTACTTC. The full variable domain, in which reference TRBV7-9 and TRBJ2-4 provide the parts outside the CDR3, is DTGVSQNPRHKITKRGQNVTFRCDPISEHNRLYWYRQTLGQGPEFLTYFQNEAQLEKSRLLSDRFSAERPKGSFSTLEIQRTEQGDSAMYLCASSLDPVGIQYFGAGTRLSVL.